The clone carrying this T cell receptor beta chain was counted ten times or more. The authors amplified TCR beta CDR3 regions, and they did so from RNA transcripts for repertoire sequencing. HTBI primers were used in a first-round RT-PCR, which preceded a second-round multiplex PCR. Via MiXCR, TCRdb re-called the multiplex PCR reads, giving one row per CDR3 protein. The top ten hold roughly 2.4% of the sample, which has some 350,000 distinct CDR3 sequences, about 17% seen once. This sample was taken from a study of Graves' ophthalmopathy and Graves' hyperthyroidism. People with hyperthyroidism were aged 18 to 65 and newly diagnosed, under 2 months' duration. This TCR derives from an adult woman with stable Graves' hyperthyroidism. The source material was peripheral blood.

The CDR3 region is CASKGRGETQYF. CDR3 DNA: TGTGCCAGCAAAGGACGGGGGGAGACCCAGTACTTC. The chain combines TRBV12-3 or TRBV12-4 with TRBJ2-5, with D perhaps matching TRBD2 (6 bases). The V and J ends lost 7 bases and 5 bases respectively, with 11 bases between them. The CDR3 runs 12 residues.